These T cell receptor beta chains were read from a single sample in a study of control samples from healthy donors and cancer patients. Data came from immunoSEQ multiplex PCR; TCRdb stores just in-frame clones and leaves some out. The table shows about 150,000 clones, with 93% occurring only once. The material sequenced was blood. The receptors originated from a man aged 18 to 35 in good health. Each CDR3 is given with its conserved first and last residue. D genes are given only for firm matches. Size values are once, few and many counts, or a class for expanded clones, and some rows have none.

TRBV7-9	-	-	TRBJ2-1	TGTGCCAGCAGCTACCCGGGGGGCCTGAATGAGCAGTTCTTC	CASSYPGGLNEQFF
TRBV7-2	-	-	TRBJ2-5	TGTGCCAGCAGCTTAACTGGGGGTGGGAGGGAGACCCAGTACTTC	CASSLTGGGRETQYF
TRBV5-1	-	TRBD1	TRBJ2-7	TGCGCCAGCAGCCTGGACAGGGTGTACGAGCAGTACTTC	CASSLDRVYEQYF
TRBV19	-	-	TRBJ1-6	TGTGCCAGTAGTACCCGAGACAGTGATAATTCACCCCTCCACTTT	CASSTRDSDNSPLHF
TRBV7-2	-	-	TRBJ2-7	TGTGCCAGCAGCTTAGTCGCCCAGGCGGACGAGCAGTACTTC	CASSLVAQADEQYF
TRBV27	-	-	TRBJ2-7	TGTGCCAGCAGTTTAAGGAGGGGAGGCAACGAGCAGTACTTC	CASSLRRGGNEQYF
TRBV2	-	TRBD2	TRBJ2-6	TGTGCCAGCACCTTCCCGGGGGGGGGAGCTGGGGCCAACGTCCTGACTTTC	CASTFPGGGAGANVLTF
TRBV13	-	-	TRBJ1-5	TGTGCCAGCAGCTTAAAGGTTCTACAAAAGGGCAATCAGCCCCAGCATTTT	CASSLKVLQKGNQPQHF
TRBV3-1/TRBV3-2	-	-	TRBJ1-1	TGTGCCAGCAGCCTCCGTCCCCCCCCTAACACTGAAGCTTTCTTT	CASSLRPPPNTEAFF
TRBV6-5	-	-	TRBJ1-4	TGTGCCAGCAGTTACTTGGCGGAAACTAATGAAAAACTGTTTTTT	CASSYLAETNEKLFF
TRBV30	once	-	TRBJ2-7	TGTGCCTGGAAGGGAGTCTACGAGCAGTACTTC	CAWKGVYEQYF
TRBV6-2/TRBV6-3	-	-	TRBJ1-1	TGTGCCAGCAGTTACGGACAGACAAACACTGAAGCTTTCTTT	CASSYGQTNTEAFF
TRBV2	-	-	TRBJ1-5	TGTGCCAGCGCAGGGCAGAGCAATCAGCCCCAGCATTTT	CASAGQSNQPQHF
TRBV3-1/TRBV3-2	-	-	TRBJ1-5	TGTGCCAGCAGCCTACGGGCGGCAGCGCAGCCCCAGCATTTT	CASSLRAAAQPQHF
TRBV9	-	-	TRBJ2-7	TGTGCCAGCAGCGGAGGGTCTGCGACAGGAGCAAGCTCCTACGAGCAGTACTTC	CASSGGSATGASSYEQYF
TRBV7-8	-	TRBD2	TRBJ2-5	TGTGCCAGCAGCGCTCACGGGACTAGCGCTCACTTC	CASSAHGTSAHF
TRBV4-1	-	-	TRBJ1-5	TGCGCCAGCAGCCACCCTGGTTACAATCAGCCCCAGCATTTT	CASSHPGYNQPQHF
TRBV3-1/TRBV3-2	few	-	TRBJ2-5	TGTGCCAGCAATAACGCGGCGGGTTCGCGGGAGACCCAGTACTTC	CASNNAAGSRETQYF
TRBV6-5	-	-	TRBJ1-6	TGTGCCAGCAGCGGTAGCTCCTATAATTCACCCCTCCACTTT	CASSGSSYNSPLHF
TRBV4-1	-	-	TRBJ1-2	TGCGCCAGCAGCCAAGTGGGCAGGGTAGGCTATGGCTACACCTTC	CASSQVGRVGYGYTF
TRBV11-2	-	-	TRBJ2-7	TGTGCCAGCAGCTCAGGGACATCCTACGAGCAGTACTTC	CASSSGTSYEQYF
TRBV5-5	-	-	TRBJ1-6	TGTGCCAGCAGCTTGGCCCCGGGCCAGAGGAGTTCACCCCTCCACTTT	CASSLAPGQRSSPLHF
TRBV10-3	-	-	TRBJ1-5	TGTGCCATCAGTGAGTCTCTGGGGGGCCGGTTCAATCAGCCCCAGCATTTT	CAISESLGGRFNQPQHF
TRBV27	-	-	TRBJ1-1	TGTGCCAGCAGTTTTTCTGGGACGAACACTGAAGCTTTCTTT	CASSFSGTNTEAFF
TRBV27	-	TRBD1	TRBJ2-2	TGTGCCAGCAGTTTATCCACCTACAGGGGGGTGGACACCGGGGAGCTGTTTTTT	CASSLSTYRGVDTGELFF
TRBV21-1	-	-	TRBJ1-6	TGTGCCAGCAGCAAAGATTGGGACAGGTGGGTAGATTCACCCCTCCACTTT	CASSKDWDRWVDSPLHF
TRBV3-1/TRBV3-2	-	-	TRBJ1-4	TGTGCCAGCAGCCAAGTGAGGGCTCGACAGGCGCCTTATGGACTGTTTTTT	CASSQVRARQAPYGLFF
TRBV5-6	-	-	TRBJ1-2	TGTGCCAGCAGCCCCCCCGGAATTTTCTATGGCTACACCTTC	CASSPPGIFYGYTF
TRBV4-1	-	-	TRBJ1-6	TGCGCCAGCAGCCAAGACCGGGGGGGGTCACCCCTCCACTTT	CASSQDRGGSPLHF
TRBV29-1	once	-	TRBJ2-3	TGCAGCGTCAAACAGGGAGAAAGCACAGATACGCAGTATTTT	CSVKQGESTDTQYF
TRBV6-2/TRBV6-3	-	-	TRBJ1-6	TGTGCCAGCAGTTCTCCGGCGCCTAGCACTAATTCACCCCTCCACTTT	CASSSPAPSTNSPLHF
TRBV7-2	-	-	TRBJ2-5	TGTGCCAGCAGCTTAGGAGGGATTGTGGAGACCCAGTACTTC	CASSLGGIVETQYF
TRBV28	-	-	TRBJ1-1	TGTGCCAGCACCCTCCGAAGGCGGATGAACACTGAAGCTTTCTTT	CASTLRRRMNTEAFF
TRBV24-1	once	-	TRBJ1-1	TGTGCCACCAGTGAGGGAACGGTGAACACTGAAGCTTTCTTT	CATSEGTVNTEAFF
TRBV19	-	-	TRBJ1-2	TGTGCCAGTAGTTTCCAGGGGAACTATGGCTACACCTTC	CASSFQGNYGYTF
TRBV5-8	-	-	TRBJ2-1	TGTGCCAGCAGCTTGGTCTGGCGCTCCTACAATGAGCAGTTCTTC	CASSLVWRSYNEQFF
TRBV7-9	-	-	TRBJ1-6	TGTGCCAGCAGCGCCGTAGGCGCGAATTCACCCCTCCACTTT	CASSAVGANSPLHF
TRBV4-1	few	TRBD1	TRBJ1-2	TGCGCCAGCAGCCCGGACAGGGGGCGAGATGGCTACACCTTC	CASSPDRGRDGYTF
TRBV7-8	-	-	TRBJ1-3	TGTGCCAGCAGCCCTATCATCCACACCATATATTTT	CASSPIIHTIYF
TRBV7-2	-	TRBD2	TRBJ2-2	TGTGCCAGCAGCGGGGGACTAGCGGCCGGGGAGCTGTTTTTT	CASSGGLAAGELFF
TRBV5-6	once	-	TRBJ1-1	TGTGCCAGCAGCTTGCAGGGGTATACTGAAGCTTTCTTT	CASSLQGYTEAFF
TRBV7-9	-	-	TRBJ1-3	TGTGCCAGCAGCTTATTTCAGTCTGGAAACACCATATATTTT	CASSLFQSGNTIYF
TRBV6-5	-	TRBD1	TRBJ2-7	TGTGCCAGCAGTTACTCCCCCGGGACAGGGGACTACGAGCAGTACTTC	CASSYSPGTGDYEQYF
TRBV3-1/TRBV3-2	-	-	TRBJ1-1	TGTGCCAGCAGCCAAGAAGAAGAGGACAACATGAACACTGAAGCTTTCTTT	CASSQEEEDNMNTEAFF
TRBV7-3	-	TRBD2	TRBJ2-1	TGTGCCAGCAGCTTGCTCGTAGCGGGGGGAAGTGAGCAGTTCTTC	CASSLLVAGGSEQFF
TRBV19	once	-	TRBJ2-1	TGTGCCAGTAGTGGCGGGCGCAACAATGAGCAGTTCTTC	CASSGGRNNEQFF
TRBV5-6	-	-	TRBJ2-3	TGTGCCAGCAGCTTGGCTGGGGTCCCCACAGATACGCAGTATTTT	CASSLAGVPTDTQYF
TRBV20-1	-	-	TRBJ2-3	TGCAGTCCCGTGGCTACGCAGTATTTT	CSPVATQYF
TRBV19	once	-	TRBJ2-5	TGTGCCAGTAGTATGGGCGTCACCCTTGAGACCCAGTACTTC	CASSMGVTLETQYF
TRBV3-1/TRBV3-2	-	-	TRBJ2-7	TGTGCCAGCAGCCAAGAACAGGGATCGTCCTACGAGCAGTACTTC	CASSQEQGSSYEQYF
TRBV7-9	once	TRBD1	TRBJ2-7	TGTGCCAGCATCCCCCAAGGACAGGGTCAAGAGCAGTACTTC	CASIPQGQGQEQYF